This T cell receptor (beta chain) appears in the sequencing data of a study of OX40 agonist ivuxolimab in advanced cancers. In the study overall: Three dose-escalation patients had partial responses: one with hepatocellular carcinoma and two with cutaneous melanoma.

Overall study results and limits: Both blood CD4+ and CD8+ T cells showed clonal growth by week 6 at 0.1 to 3.0 mg/kg.

In germline, CDR1 is SGDLS, CDR2 YYNGEE. There are 14 residues in the CDR3. V gave up 2 bases and J gave up 4 bases, with 10 bases separating them. Produced via immunoSEQ multiplex PCR; TCRdb's table is partial and in-frame only. The repertoire holds 75,000 to 95,000 clones, over 75% seen once, with 3.5% to 5.5% in the top ten. This clone has just a few counts. Its antigen is not identified. The same CDR3 also results from other DNA sequences found in this sample. The TCR originated in an adult with an advanced solid tumor such as melanoma, head and neck, liver or kidney cancer. The sequencing here drew on CD4+ or CD8+ T cells sorted from blood, taken in a trial of the OX40 agonist ivuxolimab. The V and J genes are TRBV9 and TRBJ1-3; D gene unclear. CDR3 region: CASSVDDSGNTIYF. CDR3 in DNA: TGTGCCAGCAGCGTGGACGACTCGGGAAACACCATATATTTT.